Following are 20 T cell receptor beta chains from one sample sequenced in a study of cytomegalovirus exposure and HLA in healthy donors. PCR used 60 Vbeta primers and 13 Jbeta primers. Assay used: immunoSEQ multiplex PCR; TCRdb lists only in-frame clones, some missing. The sample lists fewer than 200,000 clones; around 80% were seen once. Sequencing input: PBMCs. The receptors were gathered from a woman in her forties or fifties in good health and CMV-seropositive.

This clone was counted a single time. CDR3 sequence: CASSQGPAGGGQETQYF. DNA for the CDR3: TGCGCCAGCAGCCAAGGACCAGCGGGAGGTGGGCAAGAGACCCAGTACTTC. V and J are TRBV4-3 and TRBJ2-5; 9 bases are shared with TRBD2. Germline-derived CDR1 and CDR2 are LGHNA and YSLEER. There are 17 residues in the CDR3. Trimming cost V 1 base and J 2 bases; bases outside gene matches: 8.

The J gene is TRBJ2-3, the V gene TRBV10-3; 10 bases are shared with TRBD1. Germline loops: CDR1 ENHRY, CDR2 SYGVKD. The CDR3 length is 14 residues. Losses at the gene ends were 3 bases for V and 4 bases for J; bases not matched to a gene: 1. In DNA form, the CDR3 reads TGTGCCATCAGTGAAGGACAGGGGGCAGATACGCAGTATTTT. The encoded protein is CAISEGQGADTQYF.

The chain uses TRBV2 and TRBJ1-2; TRBD1 aligns across 8 bases. Germline V gene data show CDR1 as SNHLY and CDR2 as FYNNEI. The J segment lost 4 bases and the V segment lost 4 bases, leaving 5 bases of the junction unmatched. The length of the CDR3 is 14 residues. This CDR3 reads CASSGSGGFYGYTF. The CDR3 bases are TGTGCCAGCAGTGGGTCAGGGGGCTTCTATGGCTACACCTTC. Complete variable domain (other parts from reference TRBV2 and TRBJ1-2): EPEVTQTPSHQVTQMGQEVILRCVPISNHLYFYWYRQILGQKVEFLVSFYNNEISEKSEIFDDQFSVERPDGSNFTLKIRSTKLEDSAMYFCASSGSGGFYGYTFGSGTRLTVV.

The genes are TRBV27 and TRBJ2-1, with 7 positions matching TRBD2. CDR3 length: 14 amino acids. The trim removed 3 bases at V and 7 bases at J, leaving 6 bases unmatched. Germline assignment: CDR1 MNHEY and CDR2 SMNVEV (reference sequence). DNA of the CDR3: TGTGCCAGCAGTTTGAGGCGGGAGCTAAATGAGCAGTTCTTC. This encodes CASSLRRELNEQFF.

The rearrangement uses TRBV18 and TRBJ2-7, with a possible D match to TRBD2 (5 bases). Germline loops: CDR1 KGHSH, CDR2 LQKENI. This CDR3 is 16 amino acids long. V lost 3 bases and J lost 5, with 20 bases in between. CDR3: CASSPQAGAVVHEQYF. In DNA, the CDR3 is TGTGCCAGCTCACCGCAGGCAGGAGCGGTAGTCCACGAGCAGTACTTC.

The chain employs TRBV18 and TRBJ2-3; D possibly corresponds to TRBD1 (6 bases). This CDR3 is 15 amino acids long. CDR1 is KGHSH and CDR2 is LQKENI in the germline V gene. Trimming left V 6 bases short and J 2 bases short, with 15 bases between. CDR3 sequence: CASSIGGEPTDTQYF. In DNA form, the CDR3 reads TGTGCCAGCTCGATAGGGGGAGAGCCCACAGATACGCAGTATTTT.

This sequence joins TRBV4-2 and TRBJ2-5; 8 positions agree with TRBD2. The CDR3 runs to 14 residues. With 0 bases clipped from V and 5 bases from J, the junction kept 2 bases outside the gene matches. The V gene's germline CDR1 is LGHNA and CDR2 YNFKEQ. The CDR3 region has the DNA TGTGCCAGCAGCCAAGAGGGACTAGGGGAGACCCAGTACTTC. This gives the protein CASSQEGLGETQYF.

This clone was detected once. V gene TRBV20-1 combines with J gene TRBJ2-2; a possible D gene is TRBD2 (5 bases). Germline V gene data show CDR1 as DFQATT and CDR2 as SNEGSKA (reference sequence). V gave up 5 bases and J gave up 6 bases, with 7 bases separating them. The CDR3 sequence is 11 residues long. This chain's CDR3 is CSAWRAGELFF. CDR3 sequence (DNA): TGCAGTGCTTGGCGGGCCGGGGAGCTGTTTTTT.

The V and J genes are TRBV7-3 and TRBJ2-3; D might be TRBD2 (5 bases). The CDR3 sequence is 14 residues long. The germline V and J ends were trimmed by 4 bases and 4 bases, with 12 bases remaining between them. The germline V gene encodes CDR1 SGHTA and CDR2 FQGTGA. The CDR3 bases are TGTGCCAGCAGCTCCCGGACTTTCGCAGATACGCAGTATTTT. Protein product: CASSSRTFADTQYF.

This clone turned up a few times. This chain connects TRBV2 to TRBJ1-5; 7 bases line up with TRBD1. Germline V gives CDR1 SNHLY, CDR2 FYNNEI. This CDR3 spans 15 amino acids. Losses at the gene ends were 8 bases for V and 6 bases for J; bases not matched to a gene: 13. The CDR3 loop reads CASVFTQGVGQPQHF. Written as DNA, the CDR3 is TGTGCCAGCGTCTTTACTCAGGGGGTCGGTCAGCCCCAGCATTTT.

The gene calls are TRBV27 and TRBJ1-1, with 9 bases aligning to TRBD1. The CDR3 sequence is 12 residues long. CDR1 is MNHEY, CDR2 SMNVEV, per germline (reference sequence). The junction had 7 bases not matched to a gene; V was cut back by 6 bases and J by 11 bases. In DNA, the CDR3 is TGTGCCAGCAGCCACGACAGGGGGTTTGCTTTCTTT. This sequence encodes CASSHDRGFAFF.

In this sample, this clone turned up once. The chain combines TRBV11-3 with TRBJ1-1; a weak D match, TRBD1 (5 bases). CDR3 length equals 14 residues. Germline CDR1 SGHNT, CDR2 YENEEA. V was clipped by 8 bases and J by 3 bases, with 16 bases between them. The CDR3 spells CASAKDTSYTEAFF. CDR3 DNA sequence: TGTGCCAGCGCTAAGGACACCTCTTACACTGAAGCTTTCTTT.

This rearrangement joins TRBV6-6 to TRBJ2-1; 8 bases match TRBD2. Losses at the gene ends were 7 bases for V and 10 bases for J; bases not matched to a gene: 18. CDR3 size: 16 residues. Germline CDR1 reads MNHNY; CDR2 reads SVGAGI (reference sequence). The CDR3 loop is CASTLTPGLAGKEQFF. The CDR3 DNA sequence: TGTGCCAGCACCCTGACCCCCGGGTTAGCGGGGAAGGAGCAGTTCTTC.

The chain recombines TRBV5-1 with TRBJ1-2; a possible D gene is TRBD1 (5 bases). The CDR3 is made up of 13 amino acids. Germline assignment: CDR1 SGHRS and CDR2 YFSETQ. The V gene lost 2 bases and the J gene lost 1 base, with 6 bases spanning the gap. CDR3 coding DNA: TGCGCCAGCAGCTTTGACAGTAACTATGGCTACACCTTC. Encoded protein: CASSFDSNYGYTF.

This clone was counted a single time. V is TRBV10-3 and J is TRBJ1-1; D might be TRBD1 (6 bases). CDR3 size: 14 residues. Trimming took 9 bases from V and 2 from J, leaving 16 bases between them. Germline lookup yields CDR1 ENHRY and CDR2 SYGVKD. The CDR3 loop is CAILEPTGNTEAFF. The CDR3 DNA reads as TGTGCCATTCTAGAACCGACAGGAAACACTGAAGCTTTCTTT.

This sequence joins TRBV2 and TRBJ1-5, with 9 bases that match TRBD1. The CDR3 runs to 14 residues. V was clipped by 5 bases and J by 6 bases; unmatched bases: 5. Germline assignment: CDR1 SNHLY and CDR2 FYNNEI. The CDR3: CASSPDRGSQPQHF. CDR3 DNA: TGTGCCAGCAGTCCTGACAGGGGGAGTCAGCCCCAGCATTTT.

In DNA, the CDR3 is TGCGCCAGCAGCTCGGGGACAGGCCTTTCTGGAAACACCATATATTTT. It specifies CASSSGTGLSGNTIYF. The chain links TRBV5-1 to TRBJ1-3, with TRBD1 matching 8 bases. This CDR3 is built from 16 residues. With V trimmed by 3 bases and J by 1 base, 6 bases remained unmatched. From germline, CDR1 is SGHRS and CDR2 YFSETQ.

Of note for this clone: Other nucleotide sequences in the sample specify the same CDR3. The rearrangement joins TRBV6-1 to TRBJ1-2; weak D call: TRBD1 (6 bases). The CDR3 runs to 16 residues. Germline assignment: CDR1 MNHNS and CDR2 SASEGT. V shed 4 bases and J shed 0 bases, with 15 bases lying between them. The CDR3 region has the DNA TGTGCCAGCAGTGGGAACAGGGAGAGTCCTAACTATGGCTACACCTTC. Amino acid sequence: CASSGNRESPNYGYTF.

This clone showed up just a few times. The chain recombines TRBV11-3 with TRBJ2-1; no firm D call. Deletions cut 4 bases from V and 10 bases from J, with 11 bases between. The CDR3 loop spans 12 amino acids. Per the germline V gene, CDR1 is SGHNT and CDR2 is YENEEA. CDR3 sequence (DNA): TGTGCCAGCAGCTCCGCGTTCGAGGAGCAGTTCTTC. It yields the protein CASSSAFEEQFF. Drawing the rest from reference TRBV11-3 and TRBJ2-1, the complete variable domain is EAGVVQSPRYKIIEKKQPVAFWCNPISGHNTLYWYLQNLGQGPELLIRYENEEAVDDSQLPKDRFSAERLKGVDSTLKIQPAELGDSAVYLCASSSAFEEQFFGPGTRLTVL.

This rearrangement joins TRBV5-1 to TRBJ1-4; 7 bases agree with TRBD1. Per germline, CDR1 SGHRS and CDR2 YFSETQ. The CDR3 spans 14 residues. J was trimmed by 8 bases and V by 0 bases; bases with no gene match: 4. The CDR3 loop is CASSLVGQPEKLFF. The CDR3 DNA follows: TGCGCCAGCAGCTTGGTGGGACAGCCCGAAAAACTGTTTTTT.